Detailed here is one T cell receptor beta chain. Its antigen is still unknown. No base quality values were provided; no much bigger clone lies one nucleotide off. This sample is part of a study of blood T cell repertoires in COVID-19 (dated by TCRdb to 2018 to 2021). Broadly, across the study: The collaborator samples originated in the United States, Italy and Spain and spanned the acute and convalescent phases of COVID-19. Sample metadata almost always included a de-identified subject ID, COVID-19 status, age in years and sex. A freely available public database, intended as a resource for researchers studying the immune response to SARS-CoV-2, is where the repertoires were released. The material from the prospective study consisted of cDNA or gDNA derived from T cells, B-cell-depleted T cells, or PBMCs. Where available, HLA class I and class II types were obtained from metadata supplied by the sample provider rather than from assay-based typing. Samples were obtained from the ongoing ImmuneRACE study (first 160 participants) and from 1,254 subjects provided by 6 global collaborators. Deeply sampled blood TCRbeta repertoires from subjects exposed to, actively infected with, or recovered from COVID-19 were included in the dataset. Results and caveats for the whole study, not just this receptor: Clinical and demographic metadata were provided uncurated, with the amount varying by source and participant.

The immunoSEQ Assay, a bias-controlled multiplex PCR, was used to amplify TCRbeta CDR3 regions from genomic DNA. Per the source publication's procedure: The number of nucleated cells in each sample was estimated from the amplification of reference gene primers within the assay. To quantify the absolute abundance of each unique TCRbeta CDR3 rearrangement, sequence reads were collapsed and filtered. For each sample, productive Simpson clonality was calculated by taking the square root of Simpson's diversity index across productive rearrangements. TCRdb's version of the immuneACCESS table is confined to in-frame rearrangements and falls short of the full clone set. An unresolved V gene accounts for under half of the shortfall where checked; the remainder is of unknown origin. That table is the source of V, J and clone size, and D and trimming were worked out from the DNA. This sample comprises about 90,000 clones, 76% of them detected only once. The top ten clonotypes cover 7% of the sample.

Each collaborating institution followed its own protocols to collect whole blood in K2EDTA tubes. For TCRbeta analysis, collaborator samples were shipped as frozen whole blood, as isolated PBMCs, or as DNA extracted from either sample type. This TCR derives from a man aged 70 or older with acute or convalescent COVID-19. Material for sequencing was peripheral blood.

The CDR3: CASSWQNYNEQFF. The nucleotide sequence reads as follows: TGTGCCAGCAGCTGGCAGAATTACAATGAGCAGTTCTTC. The chain uses TRBV2 and TRBJ2-1; a confident D gene designation cannot be given. In the germline V gene, CDR1 corresponds to SNHLY and CDR2 to FYNNEI. The CDR3 numbers 13 residues from cysteine through phenylalanine. Only the CDR3 region is kept as DNA, spanning 39 bases read in frame from base 1. V drops 6 bases and J drops 4 bases, leaving 10 bases in between.